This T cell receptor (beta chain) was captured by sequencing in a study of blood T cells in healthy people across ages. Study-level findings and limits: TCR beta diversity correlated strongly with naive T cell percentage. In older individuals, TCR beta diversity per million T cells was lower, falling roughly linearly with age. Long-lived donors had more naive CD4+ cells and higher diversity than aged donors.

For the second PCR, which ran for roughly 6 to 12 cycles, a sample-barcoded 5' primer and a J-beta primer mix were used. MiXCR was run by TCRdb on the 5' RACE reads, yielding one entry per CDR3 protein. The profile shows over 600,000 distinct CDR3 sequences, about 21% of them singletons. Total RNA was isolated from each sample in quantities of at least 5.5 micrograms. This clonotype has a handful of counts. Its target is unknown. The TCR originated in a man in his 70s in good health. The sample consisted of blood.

The DNA of the CDR3 is TGCGCCAGCAGCCAAGAAGGATCGTACTCGCCCCAGCATTTT. It translates to CASSQEGSYSPQHF. V and J are TRBV4-1 and TRBJ1-5; D gene ambiguous. CDR1 and CDR2 from the germline V gene are MGHRA and YSYEKL. The CDR3 runs to 14 residues. V was cut by 0 bases and J by 9 bases, with 12 bases left in between.